Below, 30 T cell receptor beta chains from the same sample are listed, as sequenced in a study of cytomegalovirus exposure and HLA in healthy donors. A multiplex PCR was run with 60 Vbeta primers and 13 Jbeta primers. Only in-frame clones appear in the TCRdb table, and some are missing; sequencing was by immunoSEQ multiplex PCR. This repertoire comprises 55,000 to 75,000 clones; its ten largest clones make up less than 4%. The sample comprised PBMCs. The receptor source for this set is a male donor in good health and CMV-seronegative.

The rearrangement links TRBV11-2 to TRBJ2-1; TRBD2 aligns across 12 bases. Germline V gives CDR1 SGHAT, CDR2 FQNNGV. The length of the CDR3 is 16 residues. With V trimmed by 5 bases and J by 4 bases, 6 bases remained unmatched. As DNA, the CDR3 is TGTGCCAGCAGCCGGACTAGCGGGAATATTTACAATGAGCAGTTCTTC. Its translation: CASSRTSGNIYNEQFF. Full variable domain (remainder filled in from reference TRBV11-2 and TRBJ2-1): EAGVAQSPRYKIIEKRQSVAFWCNPISGHATLYWYQQILGQGPKLLIQFQNNGVVDDSQLPKDRFSAERLKGVDSTLKIQPAKLEDSAVYLCASSRTSGNIYNEQFFGPGTRLTVL.

The chain joins TRBV7-4 to TRBJ2-1; TRBD2 matches at 14 bases. V lost 2 bases to trimming and J lost 0 bases; unmatched junction nucleotides: 6. CDR1 SGHVT and CDR2 SQSDAQ come from the germline V gene. The CDR3 is 19 amino acids. The CDR3: CASSLKGTSGRASYNEQFF. The CDR3 DNA is TGTGCCAGCAGCTTAAAAGGGACTAGCGGGAGAGCCTCCTACAATGAGCAGTTCTTC.

With regard to this clone: The junction and the germline gene differ at one end; a read error may be behind it. The chain uses TRBV5-4 and TRBJ1-1, with D possibly matching TRBD1 (5 bases). This CDR3 contains 14 residues. Germline V gene sequence: CDR1 SGHNT, CDR2 YYREEE (reference sequence). For the CDR3, the DNA is TGTGCCAGCAGCGCGGGACTGATGAACACTGAAGATTTCTTT. As protein: CASSAGLMNTEDFF.

Here the CDR3 DNA reads TGTGCCAGCAGCTTGGCCCCAGAAGCCTACGAGCAGTACTTC. Its translation is CASSLAPEAYEQYF. The chain has TRBV5-6 and TRBJ2-7; D is undetermined. Per the germline V gene, CDR1 is SGHDT and CDR2 is YYEEEE. Trimming cost V 0 bases and J 2 bases, with 9 bases left between them. The CDR3 is made up of 14 amino acids.

This chain joins TRBV10-1 and TRBJ2-7; 8 bases line up with TRBD2. V was clipped by 2 bases and J by 0 bases; unmatched bases: 12. The CDR3 totals 18 residues. Germline lookup yields CDR1 WNHNN and CDR2 SYGVQD (reference sequence). CDR3 in amino acids: CASSEGGGPLRSSYEQYF. The CDR3 nucleotides read TGCGCCAGCAGTGAGGGCGGGGGGCCCCTGAGGAGCTCCTACGAGCAGTACTTC.

V and J are TRBV14 and TRBJ2-5; the match to TRBD1 covers 9 bases. V lost 4 bases and J lost 5; bases outside the gene matches: 5. Germline V lookup: CDR1 SGHDN, CDR2 FVKESK. The CDR3 extends over 14 amino acids. CDR3 in DNA: TGTGCCAGCAGCCTACAGGGGGCAGGGGAGACCCAGTACTTC. Its protein is CASSLQGAGETQYF. The entire variable domain, with the rest obtained from reference TRBV14 and TRBJ2-5, is as follows: EAGVTQFPSHSVIEKGQTVTLRCDPISGHDNLYWYRRVMGKEIKFLLHFVKESKQDESGMPNNRFLAERTGGTYSTLKVQPAELEDSGVYFCASSLQGAGETQYFGPGTRLLVL.

On this clone itself: The identical CDR3 is also encoded by other nucleotide sequences in the sample. For the CDR3, the DNA is TGTGCCAGCAGCGTTTCAACGGAGGGTACGAAGCAGTACTTC. Amino acids: CASSVSTEGTKQYF. This sequence joins TRBV7-6 and TRBJ2-7; maybe TRBD2 (6 bases). The CDR3 is 14 amino acids. V was cut by 5 bases and J by 8 bases, with 19 bases left in between. CDR1 and CDR2 (germline): SGHVS, FNYEAQ.

The V call is TRBV5-1, the J call TRBJ2-1, with 9 bases identical to TRBD2. Germline CDR1 SGHRS, CDR2 YFSETQ. The CDR3 totals 15 residues. The ends lost 1 base at V and 5 bases at J; junction bases unmatched: 4. The CDR3 region has the DNA TGCGCCAGCAGCTTGAGTAGCGGGAGTGACAATGAGCAGTTCTTC. Its protein product is CASSLSSGSDNEQFF. The full variable domain, its missing parts supplied by reference TRBV5-1 and TRBJ2-1, is KAGVTQTPRYLIKTRGQQVTLSCSPISGHRSVSWYQQTPGQGLQFLFEYFSETQRNKGNFPGRFSGRQFSNSRSEMNVSTLELGDSALYLCASSLSSGSDNEQFFGPGTRLTVL.

The CDR3 loop reads CASRRTGAKRIYF. For the CDR3, the DNA is TGTGCCAGCAGGAGGACAGGGGCAAAAAGGATATATTTT. The V gene is TRBV6-5, the J gene TRBJ1-3; 9 positions agree with TRBD1. Unmatched junction bases numbered 10, after V lost 6 bases and J lost 13 bases. Germline V CDR1 and CDR2: MNHEY, SVGAGI. CDR3 length equals 13 residues.

This chain's CDR3 is CASSLRRGGEAGELFF. CDR3 DNA: TGTGCCAGCAGCTTGCGGCGGGGGGGTGAGGCCGGGGAGCTGTTTTTT. The chain uses TRBV5-4 and TRBJ2-2; 9 nucleotides line up with TRBD2. V trimming: 1 base; J trimming: 6 bases; junction bases outside the gene matches: 7. The CDR3 totals 16 residues. CDR1 and CDR2 from the germline V gene are SGHNT and YYREEE (reference sequence).

The chain joins TRBV19 to TRBJ2-2; 13 bases agree with TRBD2. Germline CDR1 reads LNHDA; CDR2 reads SQIVND (reference sequence). The CDR3 is 18 residues long. Unmatched junction bases numbered 9, after V lost 7 bases and J lost 1 base. The CDR3 DNA is TGTGCCAGTACCCTCGGACTAGCGGGAGAAGGGAACACCGGGGAGCTGTTTTTT. Translated, it gives CASTLGLAGEGNTGELFF.

This CDR3 is CASSLGEGATETQYF. In nucleotides, the CDR3 is TGTGCCAGCAGCTTGGGAGAGGGGGCAACGGAGACCCAGTACTTC. The rearrangement links TRBV7-9 to TRBJ2-5; 7 bases fit TRBD1. Germline V lookup: CDR1 SEHNR, CDR2 FQNEAQ (reference sequence). With 3 bases clipped from V and 5 bases from J, the junction kept 9 bases outside the gene matches. CDR3 length: 15 amino acids.

The rearrangement links TRBV7-9 to TRBJ2-7; 9 bases are a match to TRBD1. The CDR3 has 15 amino acids. V was pared by 5 bases and J by 4 bases, with 9 bases of the junction left unmatched. From germline, CDR1 is SEHNR and CDR2 FQNEAQ (reference sequence). As DNA, the CDR3 is TGTGCCAGCAGCCCGGGGACAGGGAAGTGGTACGAGCAGTACTTC. Its translation is CASSPGTGKWYEQYF.

V gene TRBV6-1 combines with J gene TRBJ1-2; D gene ambiguous. There are 13 residues in the CDR3. Trimming cost V 0 bases and J 8 bases, with 10 bases left between them. Germline CDR1 and CDR2: MNHNS and SASEGT. The CDR3 region is CASSEATARGYTF. CDR3 sequence (DNA): TGTGCCAGCAGTGAAGCGACCGCCAGGGGCTACACCTTC.

The gene calls are TRBV19 and TRBJ1-5; D is unresolved. CDR1 is LNHDA, CDR2 SQIVND, per germline (reference sequence). The CDR3 totals 14 residues. The V and J ends lost 5 bases and 6 bases respectively, with 14 bases between them. CDR3 protein: CASSPTGNAQPQHF. In DNA, the CDR3 is TGTGCCAGTAGTCCGACGGGGAACGCTCAGCCCCAGCATTTT.

The CDR3 loop is CASSVRAGKEGYTF. CDR3 in DNA: TGTGCCAGCAGTGTCCGCGCAGGGAAAGAGGGCTACACCTTC. J is TRBJ1-2 and V is TRBV27; weak D call: TRBD1 (5 bases). This CDR3 is built from 14 residues. V lost 5 bases and J 8 bases, leaving 18 bases between the germline ends. Germline CDR1 and CDR2: MNHEY and SMNVEV (reference sequence).

The chain is built from TRBV28 and TRBJ1-5; perhaps TRBD1 as D (6 bases). V gave up 3 bases and J gave up 2 bases, with 11 bases separating them. CDR1 is MDHEN, CDR2 SYDVKM, per germline. This CDR3 is built from 15 residues. CDR3 DNA sequence: TGTGCCAGCAGTTTCGGCAGGGGAGGCAATCAGCCCCAGCATTTT. Translation gives CASSFGRGGNQPQHF. The entire variable domain, with the rest obtained from reference TRBV28 and TRBJ1-5, is as follows: DVKVTQSSRYLVKRTGEKVFLECVQDMDHENMFWYRQDPGLGLRLIYFSYDVKMKEKGDIPEGYSVSREKKERFSLILESASTNQTSMYLCASSFGRGGNQPQHFGDGTRLSIL.

The rearrangement joins TRBV30 to TRBJ1-6, with D possibly matching TRBD1 (5 bases). V was cut by 3 bases and J by 10 bases, with 22 bases left in between. CDR1 is GTSNPN and CDR2 is SVGIG in the germline V gene (reference sequence). The CDR3 runs 16 residues. This CDR3 is CAWRLSGAARGSPLHF. The DNA of the CDR3 is TGTGCCTGGAGGCTGAGCGGAGCGGCCCGGGGGTCACCCCTCCACTTT.

The J gene is TRBJ2-3, the V gene TRBV27; 8 bases agree with TRBD2. The V segment lost 0 bases and the J segment 1 base; nucleotides outside the gene matches: 9. The germline V gene has CDR1 MNHEY and CDR2 SMNVEV (reference sequence). This CDR3 has 18 residues. The CDR3 spells CASSLSPSGRGGTDTQYF. In DNA, the CDR3 is TGTGCCAGCAGTTTATCCCCTTCGGGGCGGGGGGGCACAGATACGCAGTATTTT.

The chain has TRBV7-9 and TRBJ1-1; the D gene is possibly TRBD1 (6 bases). Trimming removed 0 bases from V and 0 bases from J, with 8 bases in between. Germline V gene lookup returns CDR1 SEHNR and CDR2 FQNEAQ (reference sequence). This CDR3 is 15 amino acids long. CDR3 sequence (DNA): TGTGCCAGCAGCTTAGCAGGGGGTCTGAACACTGAAGCTTTCTTT. It specifies CASSLAGGLNTEAFF.

This chain links TRBV9 with TRBJ1-2; the match to TRBD1 covers 9 bases. From germline, CDR1 is SGDLS and CDR2 YYNGEE. After removal of 3 bases from V and 1 base from J, the junction contained 1 base not matched to a gene. This CDR3 contains 14 residues. The CDR3 sequence is CASSETGGNYGYTF. DNA for the CDR3: TGTGCCAGCAGCGAGACAGGGGGTAACTATGGCTACACCTTC.

The chain couples TRBV19 to TRBJ1-1, with D uncertain. Germline V lookup: CDR1 LNHDA, CDR2 SQIVND (reference sequence). This CDR3 contains 14 residues. The V end lost 1 base, the J end lost 8 bases, and 14 bases lay between the germline ends. This CDR3 reads CASSIGGTALEAFF. In DNA form, the CDR3 reads TGTGCCAGTAGTATAGGAGGCACGGCCCTAGAAGCTTTCTTT.

The J gene is TRBJ2-3, the V gene TRBV19; possible D gene TRBD2, 6 bases. The germline V gene has CDR1 LNHDA and CDR2 SQIVND (reference sequence). V gave up 5 bases and J gave up 2 bases, with 11 bases separating them. The CDR3 consists of 14 residues. In DNA, the CDR3 is TGTGCCAGTAGTTGGGGAGGCGACACAGATACGCAGTATTTT. Its protein product is CASSWGGDTDTQYF. The variable domain in full, with the rest retrieved from reference TRBV19 and TRBJ2-3, is DGGITQSPKYLFRKEGQNVTLSCEQNLNHDAMYWYRQDPGQGLRLIYYSQIVNDFQKGDIAEGYSVSREKKESFPLTVTSAQKNPTAFYLCASSWGGDTDTQYFGPGTRLTVL.

The V call is TRBV9, the J call TRBJ2-2; TRBD1 might be the D (6 bases). This CDR3 is built from 14 residues. Germline assignment: CDR1 SGDLS and CDR2 YYNGEE. V lost 5 bases, J lost 3 bases, and 11 bases lay in between. CDR3 sequence reads: CASSFGQYTGELFF. DNA for the CDR3: TGTGCCAGCAGTTTTGGACAGTACACCGGGGAGCTGTTTTTT.

The genes are TRBV7-9 and TRBJ2-3, with no clear D. Between the trimmed V and J ends, which lost 8 bases and 6 bases, there was a span of 3 bases. This CDR3 region has 9 residues. Germline V gene data show CDR1 as SEHNR and CDR2 as FQNEAQ (reference sequence). The CDR3 DNA follows: TGTGCCAGCGAGGATACGCAGTATTTT. Protein: CASEDTQYF.

The chain uses TRBV28 and TRBJ1-2; D gene uncertain. Per the germline V gene, CDR1 is MDHEN and CDR2 is SYDVKM. CDR3 size: 12 residues. Trimming took 4 bases from V and 2 from J, leaving 5 bases between them. CDR3 bases: TGTGCCAGCAGTTACCAGAACTATGGCTACACCTTC. Amino acids: CASSYQNYGYTF.

This chain joins TRBV19 and TRBJ2-5; 13 nucleotides agree with TRBD2. CDR1 LNHDA and CDR2 SQIVND come from the germline V gene (reference sequence). The junction had 6 bases not matched to a gene; V was cut back by 6 bases and J by 5 bases. This CDR3 region has 15 residues. The CDR3 DNA is TGTGCCAGTAGCACGACTAGCGGGGGGTTGGAGACCCAGTACTTC. It yields the protein CASSTTSGGLETQYF.

The chain couples TRBV6-5 to TRBJ2-7, with D possibly TRBD2 on 5 matching bases. Trimming shortened V by 5 bases and J by 2 bases, and 10 bases separated the two germline ends. Germline loops: CDR1 MNHEY, CDR2 SVGAGI. CDR3 length equals 13 residues. The CDR3 DNA reads TGTGCCAGCAGTCGCGGGTCGGCCTACGAGCAGTACTTC. Protein sequence: CASSRGSAYEQYF.

The J gene is TRBJ1-6, the V gene TRBV28; TRBD1 agrees at 9 bases. CDR1 is MDHEN, CDR2 SYDVKM, per germline. CDR3 length: 14 residues. The trim removed 4 bases at V and 7 bases at J, leaving 2 bases unmatched. In DNA, the CDR3 is TGTGCCAGCAGTTACGGACAGGGGAATTCACCCCTCCACTTT. Amino acid sequence: CASSYGQGNSPLHF.

V is TRBV27 and J is TRBJ2-7, with a tentative D call TRBD2 (5 bases). Germline V CDR1 and CDR2: MNHEY, SMNVEV (reference sequence). The CDR3 has 13 residues. V lost 3 bases to trimming and J lost 5 bases, with 11 bases between them. The CDR3 DNA sequence: TGTGCCAGCAGTTTTAGAGGGTACCACGAGCAGTACTTC. It translates to CASSFRGYHEQYF.